A selection of T cell receptor beta chains follows, all from one sample in a study of human T cells and chemical hapten exposure. TCRdb re-called the RACE reads through MiXCR, storing one row per CDR3 protein. The sample includes fewer than 100,000 distinct CDR3 sequences, about a tenth of them seen just once. Sample: whole blood, taken in connection with sensitization to the hapten diphenylcyclopropenone (DPC). The source is a woman in her thirties or forties with alopecia areata. Some clones in this sample may be carry-over from other donors' samples. The CDR3 runs from the conserved cysteine through the conserved F or W. Each record gives: V gene, clone size, D gene, J gene, CDR3 DNA, CDR3 protein. A D gene is named only where the DNA matches it firmly. Where a row states a size, it is once, few, many or the class of an expanded clone; other rows omit it.

TRBV7-2	NA	TRBD1	TRBJ2-1	TGTGCCAGCAGGCCAAGGGGACAGGGGGCGATTTCCTACAATGAGCAGTTCTTC	CASRPRGQGAISYNEQFF
TRBV7-2	NA	NA	TRBJ2-7	TGTGCCAGCAGCTTACCGGCCAGGGAGGAGCAGTACTTC	CASSLPAREEQYF
TRBV28	NA	TRBD1	TRBJ1-2	TGTGCCAGCAGGAAGGAAGGACAGGGATTCCTCTATGGCTACACCTTC	CASRKEGQGFLYGYTF
TRBV12-3/TRBV12-4	few	NA	TRBJ2-7	TGTGCCAGCAGTTTAGCGCAAAGCTATTTCAACGAGCAGTACTTC	CASSLAQSYFNEQYF
TRBV7-2	few	NA	TRBJ1-5	TGTGCCAGCAGCTTAGGACCGAGCAATCAGCCCCAGCATTTT	CASSLGPSNQPQHF
TRBV13	many	TRBD2	TRBJ2-7	TGTGCCAGCAGCCTAACTAGCGGGGGGGACGAGCAGTACTTC	CASSLTSGGDEQYF
TRBV12-3/TRBV12-4	NA	NA	TRBJ1-1	TGTGCCAGCAGTTTAGCCGTAACTGAAGCTTTCTTT	CASSLAVTEAFF
TRBV27	many	TRBD1	TRBJ1-1	TGTGCCAGCAGTTTATGGACAGGGAGACCGAACACTGAAGCTTTCTTT	CASSLWTGRPNTEAFF
TRBV6-6	few	TRBD2	TRBJ2-3	TGTGCCAGCATCAAAGGCGGGAGGCTCACAGATACGCAGTATTTT	CASIKGGRLTDTQYF
TRBV6-2/TRBV6-3	NA	NA	TRBJ2-2	TGTGCCAGCAGTCCCCTTTTGGCAGCCGGGGAGCTGTTTTTT	CASSPLLAAGELFF
TRBV6-5	NA	NA	TRBJ1-3	TGTGCCAGCAGTTGGACGGTTGGAAACACCATATATTTT	CASSWTVGNTIYF
TRBV6-2/TRBV6-3	many	NA	TRBJ1-1	TGTGCCAGCAGTTACCGGGGCCTGGATGGAGCTTTCTTT	CASSYRGLDGAFF
TRBV5-1	few	NA	TRBJ2-2	TGCGCCAGCAGCTTGGCCCCAGGGGTGAACACCGGGGAGCTGTTTTTT	CASSLAPGVNTGELFF
TRBV7-9	few	NA	TRBJ2-5	TGTGCCAGCAGCTTAAGGGCGCAAGAGACCCAGTACTTC	CASSLRAQETQYF
TRBV12-3/TRBV12-4	NA	TRBD2	TRBJ2-1	TGTGCCAGCAGTTCGGGACTAGCGGGAGGTCCTGAGCAGTTCTTC	CASSSGLAGGPEQFF
TRBV30	many	NA	TRBJ1-4	TGTGCCTGGAGTGACCTCTCGGCGGCCAGTGAAAAACTGTTTTTT	CAWSDLSAASEKLFF
TRBV4-1	few	TRBD2	TRBJ2-1	TGCGCCAGCAGCCAAGATCCCGGGACTAGCTCCTACAATGAGCAGTTCTTC	CASSQDPGTSSYNEQFF
TRBV29-1	many	NA	TRBJ2-2	TGCAGCGTTGAGGAGGGGCCCGGGGAGCTGTTTTTT	CSVEEGPGELFF
TRBV12-3/TRBV12-4	few	NA	TRBJ1-1	TGTGCCAGCAGTTTAGGCCAGCTGAACACTGAAGCTTTCTTT	CASSLGQLNTEAFF
TRBV12-3/TRBV12-4	few	NA	TRBJ2-1	TGTGCCAGCAGTTTAGCGGTGGGAGAGCAGTTCTTC	CASSLAVGEQFF
TRBV24-1	many	NA	TRBJ2-5	TGTGCCACCAGTGATTTTCCCCAAGAGACCCAGTACTTC	CATSDFPQETQYF
TRBV28	NA	NA	TRBJ2-1	TGTGCCAGCAAGGTCGGGAGCTCCTACAATGAGCAGTTCTTC	CASKVGSSYNEQFF